The 27 T cell receptor beta chains below were found in one sample sequenced in a study of T cells in Graves' hyperthyroidism and ophthalmopathy. Template material for amplifying TCR beta CDR3 regions consisted of RNA transcripts. An initial round of RT-PCR targeting the TCR CDR3 relied on the HTBI primer set. TCRdb processed the multiplex PCR reads anew with MiXCR; each CDR3 protein has one entry. The sample carries approximately 740,000 distinct CDR3 sequences, around 15% recorded once. Sequenced input: blood. These receptors all come from a woman under 30 with Graves' hyperthyroidism.

This clonotype was recorded many times. This rearrangement joins TRBV11-2 to TRBJ2-3; 8 bases map to TRBD2. CDR1 is SGHAT and CDR2 is FQNNGV in the germline V gene. Germline trimming cut 5 bases from V and 7 bases from J; bases unmatched to any gene: 14. This CDR3 comprises 16 residues. The CDR3 region has the DNA TGTGCCAGCAGCCTAGGGGGGACTAGAGCAATGTATACGCAGTATTTT. Its protein product is CASSLGGTRAMYTQYF.

This clonotype was picked up a small number of times. The rearrangement joins TRBV19 to TRBJ2-1; 7 nucleotides line up with TRBD2. CDR3 length equals 17 residues. The germline V gene encodes CDR1 LNHDA and CDR2 SQIVND (reference sequence). The ends lost 6 bases at V and 2 bases at J; junction bases unmatched: 13. In DNA form, the CDR3 reads TGTGCCAGTAGCCCTGCCGGAGCTAGCGGTACCTACAATGAGCAGTTCTTC. Translation: CASSPAGASGTYNEQFF.

This clonotype was observed at least ten times. This CDR3 is CASSQGLAGVYEQYF. DNA of the CDR3: TGTGCCAGCAGCCAGGGACTAGCGGGAGTCTACGAGCAGTACTTC. This chain uses TRBV3-1 with TRBJ2-7; 14 nucleotides match TRBD2. This CDR3 region has 15 residues. The germline V gene has CDR1 LGHDT and CDR2 YNNKEL (reference sequence). V lost 3 bases to trimming and J lost 3 bases; unmatched junction nucleotides: 1.

The sample holds many counts of this clonotype. The CDR3 region is CASSSGSGRAYNEQFF. CDR3 in DNA: TGTGCCAGCAGCTCAGGAAGCGGGAGGGCCTACAATGAGCAGTTCTTC. The chain is built from TRBV11-2 and TRBJ2-1; TRBD2 matches at 10 bases. Trimming took 4 bases from V and 2 from J; bases not matched to a gene: 5. Germline CDR1 and CDR2: SGHAT and FQNNGV. This CDR3 has 16 residues.

This clonotype has ten or more counts. The rearrangement links TRBV28 to TRBJ2-7; 11 bases agree with TRBD2. Germline CDR1 and CDR2: MDHEN and SYDVKM. The CDR3 length is 15 residues. V shed 8 bases and J 1 base; nucleotides not matched to a gene: 7. The CDR3 loop reads CASGLTSGASYEQYF. CDR3 DNA: TGTGCCAGCGGACTGACTAGCGGGGCTTCCTACGAGCAGTACTTC.

This clonotype came up many times. V is TRBV2 and J is TRBJ2-1; the D gene is possibly TRBD1 (6 bases). Trimming took 7 bases from V and 0 from J, leaving 7 bases between them. There are 13 residues in the CDR3. Germline V gene lookup returns CDR1 SNHLY and CDR2 FYNNEI. This CDR3 is CASIGGSYNEQFF. The CDR3 nucleotides read TGTGCCAGCATAGGGGGCTCCTACAATGAGCAGTTCTTC.

This clonotype was detected ten times or more. This chain links TRBV7-2 with TRBJ2-1, with 11 nucleotides matching TRBD2. The germline V gene has CDR1 SGHTA and CDR2 FQGNSA. J was trimmed by 4 bases and V by 0 bases; bases with no gene match: 2. The CDR3 totals 16 residues. The CDR3 DNA follows: TGTGCCAGCAGCTTAGCGAGGACTAGCGGGTACAATGAGCAGTTCTTC. It yields the protein CASSLARTSGYNEQFF.

This rearrangement joins TRBV15 to TRBJ2-7; the D is unclear. Germline V gene sequence: CDR1 LNHNV, CDR2 YYDKDF (reference sequence). This CDR3 contains 13 residues. Trimming took 1 base from V and 5 from J, leaving 9 bases between them. The chain's CDR3 is CATSRVRRDEQYF. The CDR3 DNA reads TGTGCCACCAGCAGAGTACGAAGGGACGAGCAGTACTTC. The variable domain in full, with the rest retrieved from reference TRBV15 and TRBJ2-7, is DAMVIQNPRYQVTQFGKPVTLSCSQTLNHNVMYWYQQKSSQAPKLLFHYYDKDFNNEADTPDNFQSRRPNTSFCFLDIRSPGLGDTAMYLCATSRVRRDEQYFGPGTRLTVT.

J is TRBJ2-4 and V is TRBV7-2; 10 positions agree with TRBD2. After removal of 4 bases from V and 1 base from J, the junction contained 13 bases not matched to a gene. This CDR3 spans 19 amino acids. Germline values: CDR1 SGHTA, CDR2 FQGNSA. CDR3 DNA: TGTGCCAGCAGCTCCCCTCTTAGCGGGGGGCCAAGTGCCAAAAACATTCAGTACTTC. This encodes CASSSPLSGGPSAKNIQYF. The whole variable domain, remainder taken from reference TRBV7-2 and TRBJ2-4, is GAGVSQSPSNKVTEKGKDVELRCDPISGHTALYWYRQSLGQGLEFLIYFQGNSAPDKSGLPSDRFSAERTGGSVSTLTIQRTQQEDSAVYLCASSSPLSGGPSAKNIQYFGAGTRLSVL.

This clonotype came up a few times. The chain recombines TRBV11-2 with TRBJ2-2; no clear D gene. V shed 3 bases and J shed 8 bases, with 7 bases lying between them. The CDR3 loop spans 12 amino acids. CDR1 is SGHAT, CDR2 FQNNGV, per germline. CDR3 in DNA: TGTGCCAGCAGCTTCAAATCGGGGGAGCTGTTTTTT. It codes for CASSFKSGELFF.

There are many counts of this clonotype. The J gene is TRBJ1-1, the V gene TRBV2; 8 positions agree with TRBD1. Germline CDR1 and CDR2: SNHLY and FYNNEI. The CDR3 length is 12 residues. The J segment lost 8 bases and the V segment lost 6 bases, leaving 5 bases of the junction unmatched. The CDR3: CASRADRAEAFF. In nucleotides, the CDR3 is TGTGCCAGCAGGGCGGACAGGGCCGAAGCTTTCTTT.

Only a few counts were recorded for this clonotype. This sequence may be a read error, since a much larger clone differs from it by one base. The J gene is TRBJ2-7, the V gene TRBV20-1; TRBD2 matches at 8 bases. The ends lost 6 bases at V and 4 bases at J; junction bases unmatched: 11. This CDR3 comprises 14 residues. Germline CDR1 and CDR2: DFQATT and SNEGSKA (reference sequence). The CDR3 spells CSALGLDICYEQYF. DNA for the CDR3: TGCAGTGCGCTGGGACTAGATATCTGTTACGAGCAGTACTTC.

J is TRBJ1-5 and V is TRBV7-9; D is unresolved. The CDR3 has 15 residues. Trimming took off 8 bases at V and 8 bases at J, with 22 bases between the two ends. Germline loops: CDR1 SEHNR, CDR2 FQNEAQ (reference sequence). CDR3 sequence reads: CASLYATVKREPQHF. CDR3 DNA: TGTGCCAGCCTTTATGCCACCGTTAAAAGGGAGCCCCAGCATTTT.

In its sample, this clonotype was seen a few times. V usage is TRBV4-1 and J usage is TRBJ1-4; possible D gene TRBD1, 5 bases. Germline V gene lookup returns CDR1 MGHRA and CDR2 YSYEKL. The CDR3 loop spans 15 amino acids. Trimming took off 0 bases at V and 4 bases at J, with 9 bases between the two ends. In DNA, the CDR3 is TGCGCCAGCAGCCAAGAGGGACTGATTAATGAAAAACTGTTTTTT. It yields the protein CASSQEGLINEKLFF.

The chain is built from TRBV20-1 and TRBJ1-1; D remains unclear. The CDR3 runs 13 residues. Germline V CDR1 and CDR2: DFQATT, SNEGSKA (reference sequence). V lost 6 bases and J lost 1, with 12 bases in between. The CDR3 DNA sequence: TGCAGTGCCCTAGGACCGGGGAACACTGAAGCTTTCTTT. Translation gives CSALGPGNTEAFF.

The V gene is TRBV20-1, the J gene TRBJ1-1; D is ambiguous. This CDR3 contains 15 residues. The V gene lost 0 bases and the J gene lost 1 base, with 12 bases spanning the gap. The germline V gene has CDR1 DFQATT and CDR2 SNEGSKA (reference sequence). The DNA for the CDR3 is TGCAGTGCTAGAGATTACAAGATACCGAACACTGAAGCTTTCTTT. Translated, it gives CSARDYKIPNTEAFF.

This clonotype turned up a few times. V and J are TRBV2 and TRBJ2-2; 12 nucleotides line up with TRBD2. The ends lost 8 bases at V and 4 bases at J; junction bases unmatched: 11. CDR1 and CDR2 from the germline V gene are SNHLY and FYNNEI. The CDR3 has 17 residues. CDR3 protein: CASDSWTSGVITGELFF. Written as DNA, the CDR3 is TGTGCCAGCGATTCCTGGACTAGCGGGGTTATCACCGGGGAGCTGTTTTTT. Full variable domain (outside the CDR3, taken from reference TRBV2 and TRBJ2-2): EPEVTQTPSHQVTQMGQEVILRCVPISNHLYFYWYRQILGQKVEFLVSFYNNEISEKSEIFDDQFSVERPDGSNFTLKIRSTKLEDSAMYFCASDSWTSGVITGELFFGEGSRLTVL.

This clonotype came up many times. The chain couples TRBV3-1 to TRBJ2-7; TRBD2 is a possible D gene (6 bases). The V gene lost 1 base and the J gene lost 8 bases, with 9 bases spanning the gap. Germline CDR1 reads LGHDT; CDR2 reads YNNKEL (reference sequence). The CDR3 is made up of 12 amino acids. The CDR3 DNA is TGTGCCAGCAGCCAAGCCGGGAGACAGCAGTACTTC. Protein sequence: CASSQAGRQQYF.

The sample holds a few counts of this clonotype. This chain uses TRBV27 with TRBJ2-1; D is perhaps TRBD1 (6 bases). Between the trimmed V and J ends, which lost 3 bases and 9 bases, there was a span of 12 bases. The CDR3 loop spans 13 amino acids. Germline values: CDR1 MNHEY, CDR2 SMNVEV (reference sequence). CDR3 amino acids: CASSFLQGGEQFF. The CDR3 nucleotides are TGTGCCAGCAGTTTCCTACAGGGCGGTGAGCAGTTCTTC.

The V gene is TRBV7-3, the J gene TRBJ2-3; the D gene is possibly TRBD1 (5 bases). CDR3 length equals 14 residues. CDR1 is SGHTA, CDR2 FQGTGA, per germline. V lost 2 bases to trimming and J lost 8 bases, with 14 bases between them. Here the CDR3 DNA reads TGTGCCAGCAGCTTAGGGCAGGGATTTAGTACGCAGTATTTT. It specifies CASSLGQGFSTQYF.

This clonotype appeared many times. The rearrangement links TRBV12-3 or TRBV12-4 to TRBJ2-2; 8 nucleotides agree with TRBD2. This CDR3 region has 16 residues. J gave up 3 bases and V 6 bases, and 9 bases lay outside the gene matches. The CDR3 coding sequence is TGTGCCAGCAGCCCCGGGACTAGGCGGGACACCGGGGAGCTGTTTTTT. As protein: CASSPGTRRDTGELFF.

This rearrangement joins TRBV29-1 to TRBJ2-1; TRBD2 matches at 11 bases. Unmatched junction bases numbered 10, after V lost 6 bases and J lost 6 bases. Germline CDR1 and CDR2: SQVTM and ANQGSEA. The CDR3 is made up of 15 amino acids. The CDR3 region is CSVTRLAGTSNEQFF. CDR3 DNA sequence: TGCAGCGTCACTCGACTAGCGGGGACCTCCAATGAGCAGTTCTTC.

The chain carries TRBV20-1 and TRBJ1-2, with D unresolved. CDR3 length: 15 residues. The V gene's germline CDR1 is DFQATT and CDR2 SNEGSKA (reference sequence). V shed 2 bases and J shed 4 bases, with 17 bases lying between them. The CDR3 sequence: CSARRAAEGFYGYTF. Written as DNA, the CDR3 is TGCAGTGCTAGAAGGGCCGCGGAGGGATTCTATGGCTACACCTTC.

The gene calls are TRBV7-9 and TRBJ2-3; 7 bases agree with TRBD2. CDR3 length equals 15 residues. Germline V lookup: CDR1 SEHNR, CDR2 FQNEAQ (reference sequence). V dropped 4 bases and J dropped 0; count of bases not matched to a gene: 4. Here the CDR3 DNA reads TGTGCCAGCAGCTCCGGGACTAAAAGCACAGATACGCAGTATTTT. Amino acids: CASSSGTKSTDTQYF.

This clonotype showed up many times. Mismatch with germline at one junction end may stem from a read error. V usage is TRBV7-3 and J usage is TRBJ2-3; D is undetermined. This CDR3 has 14 residues. Germline CDR1 and CDR2: SGHTA and FQGTGA. The CDR3 protein is CTSSQTGRTDTQYF. In DNA form, the CDR3 reads TGTACCAGCAGCCAAACCGGCCGCACAGATACGCAGTATTTT. Full variable domain (missing parts from reference TRBV7-3 and TRBJ2-3): GAGVSQTPSNKVTEKGKYVELRCDPISGHTALYWYRQSLGQGPEFLIYFQGTGAADDSGLPNDRFFAVRPEGSVSTLKIQRTERGDSAVYLCTSSQTGRTDTQYFGPGTRLTVL.

With regard to this clonotype: A read error may be the cause here, since a much bigger clone is one base away. The chain combines TRBV6-5 with TRBJ2-7, with TRBD2 matching 11 bases. The last part of the DNA fits TRBJ2-1 better; the J call may be wrong. Germline loops: CDR1 MNHEY, CDR2 SVGAGI. CDR3 length: 21 residues. The DNA for the CDR3 is TGTGCCAGCAGTTACGATCCGGGGCTAGCGGGAGGTTCGGTTCATCCCTACGAGCAGTTCTTC. Its translation is CASSYDPGLAGGSVHPYEQFF.

This clonotype has a handful of counts. This chain joins TRBV30 and TRBJ2-1, with 14 bases that match TRBD2. CDR1 is GTSNPN and CDR2 is SVGIG in the germline V gene (reference sequence). The J segment lost 5 bases and the V segment lost 0 bases, leaving 6 bases of the junction unmatched. The CDR3 spans 17 residues. This chain's CDR3 is CAWSVRTSGRSNNEQFF. As DNA, the CDR3 is TGTGCCTGGAGTGTACGGACTAGCGGGAGGTCAAACAATGAGCAGTTCTTC.